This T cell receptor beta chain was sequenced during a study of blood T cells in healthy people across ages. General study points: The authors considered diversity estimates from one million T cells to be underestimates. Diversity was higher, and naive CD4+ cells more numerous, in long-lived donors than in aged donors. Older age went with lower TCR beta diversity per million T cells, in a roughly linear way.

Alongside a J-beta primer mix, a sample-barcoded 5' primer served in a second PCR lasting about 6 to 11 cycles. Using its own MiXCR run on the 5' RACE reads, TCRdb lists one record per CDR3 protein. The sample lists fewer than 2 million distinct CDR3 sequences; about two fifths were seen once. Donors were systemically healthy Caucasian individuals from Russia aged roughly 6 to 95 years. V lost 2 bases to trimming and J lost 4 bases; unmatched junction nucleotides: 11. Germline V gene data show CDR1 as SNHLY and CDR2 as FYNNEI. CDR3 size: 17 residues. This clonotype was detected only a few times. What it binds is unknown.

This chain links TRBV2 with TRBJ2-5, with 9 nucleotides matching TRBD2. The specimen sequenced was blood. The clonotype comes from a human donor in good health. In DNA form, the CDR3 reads TGTGCCAGCAGTGAAATAGCGGGGGCCATCGGTGGAGAGACCCAGTACTTC. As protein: CASSEIAGAIGGETQYF.